One sample yielded the 20 T cell receptor beta chains listed below, sequenced in a study of T cell repertoires in cytomegalovirus infection. From the reads, TCRdb called clonotypes with MiXCR, one entry per CDR3 protein. This table has 550,000 to 850,000 distinct CDR3 sequences, around a third appearing once. No antigen has been identified for these receptors. The sample here was cultured PBMCs, taken from culture after CMV antigen stimulation. The receptors shown here come from a human donor in good health (CMV status not recorded). Some clones in this sample may be carry-over from other donors' samples.

A few counts support this clonotype. This chain links TRBV7-2 with TRBJ2-7; 13 nucleotides line up with TRBD2. This CDR3 comprises 14 residues. The V gene end was trimmed by 5 bases and the J gene end by 6 bases; junction bases not matched to a gene: 4. From germline, CDR1 is SGHTA and CDR2 FQGNSA. CDR3 loop: CASSLTSGGSEQYF. For the CDR3, the DNA is TGTGCCAGCAGCCTGACTAGCGGGGGGAGCGAGCAGTACTTC.

This clonotype occurred many times. V gene TRBV7-2 combines with J gene TRBJ1-5, with TRBD1 matching over 10 bases. The CDR3 is 16 residues long. Germline assignment: CDR1 SGHTA and CDR2 FQGNSA. J lost 0 bases, V lost 5 bases, and 4 bases had no gene match. DNA of the CDR3: TGTGCCAGCAGCCGACAGGGGGCTTTTAGCAATCAGCCCCAGCATTTT. This sequence encodes CASSRQGAFSNQPQHF.

The chain uses TRBV9 and TRBJ1-1; TRBD1 agrees at 8 bases. The germline V gene has CDR1 SGDLS and CDR2 YYNGEE. CDR3 length: 14 residues. The J segment lost 1 base and the V segment lost 3 bases, leaving 2 bases of the junction unmatched. As DNA, the CDR3 is TGTGCCAGCAGCGAACAGGGGGAGAACACTGAAGCTTTCTTT. Amino acids: CASSEQGENTEAFF.

There are a few counts of this clonotype. V and J are TRBV7-6 and TRBJ2-3; D remains ambiguous. There are 17 residues in the CDR3. Germline V gene sequence: CDR1 SGHVS, CDR2 FNYEAQ. The V gene lost 5 bases and the J gene lost 3 bases, with 21 bases spanning the gap. In DNA, the CDR3 is TGTGCCAGCAGCCTTAGAACCTGGCACTATCCGACAGATACGCAGTATTTT. It is translated as CASSLRTWHYPTDTQYF.

This chain connects TRBV20-1 to TRBJ2-7; 13 bases line up with TRBD2. Unmatched junction bases numbered 4, after V lost 0 bases and J lost 5 bases. CDR1 is DFQATT and CDR2 is SNEGSKA in the germline V gene (reference sequence). The CDR3 covers 15 residues. The CDR3 spells CSARDVLAGGNEQYF. The DNA for the CDR3 is TGCAGTGCTAGAGATGTACTAGCGGGAGGGAACGAGCAGTACTTC.

The chain is built from TRBV5-1 and TRBJ1-6; a weak D match, TRBD1 (5 bases). V was cut by 0 bases and J by 10 bases, with 17 bases left in between. The CDR3 spans 16 residues. Germline V gene data show CDR1 as SGHRS and CDR2 as YFSETQ. This CDR3 is CASSLGGSGGDSPLHF. In DNA, the CDR3 is TGCGCCAGCAGCTTGGGAGGATCGGGTGGGGACTCACCCCTCCACTTT.

The chain recombines TRBV24-1 with TRBJ1-3; perhaps TRBD1 as D (6 bases). The V gene lost 3 bases and the J gene lost 3 bases, with 11 bases spanning the gap. The germline CDR1 and CDR2 sequences are KGHDR and SFDVKD. The CDR3 has 15 amino acids. The DNA of the CDR3 is TGTGCCACCAGTGATCACAGGGTGCGTGGAAACACCATATATTTT. Translation: CATSDHRVRGNTIYF.

The rearrangement uses TRBV19 and TRBJ2-2, with D tentatively TRBD1 or TRBD2 (6 bases each). The V end was cut by 7 bases, the J end by 3 bases, with 21 bases between. Germline CDR1 is LNHDA and CDR2 is SQIVND (reference sequence). This CDR3 is built from 17 residues. The DNA for the CDR3 is TGTGCCAGTACCCCTCGGCCCCTCGGGGGCCACACCGGGGAGCTGTTTTTT. Its protein is CASTPRPLGGHTGELFF.

This clonotype was seen many times. The chain carries TRBV7-8 and TRBJ1-1; D is undetermined. Trimming removed 5 bases from V and 2 bases from J, with 36 bases in between. This CDR3 is built from 22 residues. Germline-derived CDR1 and CDR2 are SGHVS and FQNEAQ. The CDR3 loop reads CASSLTRGLLFISKDNNTEAFF. The CDR3 DNA follows: TGTGCCAGCAGCCTCACCCGGGGTTTACTCTTTATATCGAAAGATAATAACACTGAAGCTTTCTTT.

The sample holds a few counts of this clonotype. The gene calls are TRBV12-3 or TRBV12-4 and TRBJ2-1; 8 positions agree with TRBD1. The V and J ends lost 4 bases and 1 base, in that order; junction bases with no gene match: 6. The CDR3 loop spans 16 amino acids. The CDR3 loop is CASSSTGELSYNEQFF. DNA of the CDR3: TGTGCCAGCAGTTCGACAGGGGAATTATCCTACAATGAGCAGTTCTTC.

The gene calls are TRBV20-1 and TRBJ2-5; possible D gene TRBD2, 5 bases. CDR3 size: 15 residues. Between the trimmed V and J ends, which lost 0 bases and 4 bases, there was a span of 15 bases. Germline CDR1 reads DFQATT; CDR2 reads SNEGSKA (reference sequence). The CDR3 here is CSARDPASPGETQYF. As DNA, the CDR3 is TGCAGTGCTAGAGACCCGGCTAGCCCTGGAGAGACCCAGTACTTC.

The chain joins TRBV25-1 to TRBJ2-3, with 8 bases fitting TRBD1. V gave up 4 bases and J gave up 6 bases; unmatched junction bases: 3. The length of the CDR3 is 13 residues. The germline CDR1 and CDR2 sequences are MGHDK and SYGVNS. The CDR3 nucleotides read TGTGCCAGCAGTGGCCGGACAGGGGATACGCAGTATTTT. This codes for CASSGRTGDTQYF.

The V gene is TRBV7-8, the J gene TRBJ1-6; D is unclear. Germline CDR1 SGHVS, CDR2 FQNEAQ. The CDR3 length is 15 residues. Between the trimmed V and J ends, which lost 5 bases and 4 bases, there was a span of 12 bases. CDR3 in amino acids: CASSQLAGYNSPLHF. Written as DNA, the CDR3 is TGTGCCAGCAGCCAGCTGGCAGGTTATAATTCACCCCTCCACTTT.

This clonotype was seen only a few times. The rearrangement links TRBV5-4 to TRBJ2-2; 10 positions agree with TRBD2. The CDR3 runs to 16 residues. CDR1 SGHNT and CDR2 YYREEE come from the germline V gene (reference sequence). The V and J ends lost 1 base and 1 base, in that order; junction bases with no gene match: 1. Here the CDR3 reads CASSLWTSGNTGELFF. The CDR3 DNA follows: TGTGCCAGCAGCTTGTGGACTAGCGGGAACACCGGGGAGCTGTTTTTT. The full variable domain, its missing parts supplied by reference TRBV5-4 and TRBJ2-2, is ETGVTQSPTHLIKTRGQQVTLRCSSQSGHNTVSWYQQALGQGPQFIFQYYREEENGRGNFPPRFSGLQFPNYSSELNVNALELDDSALYLCASSLWTSGNTGELFFGEGSRLTVL.

The gene calls are TRBV5-5 and TRBJ1-2, with D maybe TRBD1 (5 bases). The CDR3 spans 15 residues. Germline CDR1 SGHKS, CDR2 YYEKEE (reference sequence). V was clipped by 4 bases and J by 1 base, with 14 bases between them. The CDR3 DNA reads TGTGCCAGCAGCCGGGGCCAGGGTCTTAACTATGGCTACACCTTC. Translated: CASSRGQGLNYGYTF.

This clonotype was picked up many times. The chain employs TRBV12-3 or TRBV12-4 and TRBJ1-1; D ambiguous. Trimming left V 2 bases short and J 4 bases short, with 8 bases between. The CDR3 loop spans 13 amino acids. CDR3 nucleotides: TGTGCCAGCAGTTTATCGGTTTTCACTGAAGCTTTCTTT. Its translation is CASSLSVFTEAFF.

The chain combines TRBV7-3 with TRBJ1-4, with 7 bases fitting TRBD1. The germline V gene has CDR1 SGHTA and CDR2 FQGTGA. The CDR3 length is 15 residues. V lost 4 bases and J lost 4; bases outside the gene matches: 6. As DNA, the CDR3 is TGTGCCAGCAGCTCCCGACAGGGTAATAATGAAAAACTGTTTTTT. Its translation is CASSSRQGNNEKLFF.

V usage is TRBV12-3 or TRBV12-4 and J usage is TRBJ1-1; the D gene is possibly TRBD1 (6 bases). This CDR3 contains 18 residues. Trimming pared 3 bases from V and 1 base from J, leaving 21 bases between. The CDR3 DNA reads as TGTGCCAGCAGTTTGAGGGCCAGGGGCCTGAGGGGGAACACTGAAGCTTTCTTT. Residues: CASSLRARGLRGNTEAFF.

This clonotype was seen ten or more times. The rearrangement joins TRBV11-2 to TRBJ2-5, with D uncertain. The length of the CDR3 is 14 residues. With 1 base removed from V and 2 bases from J, the gap between germline ends came to 8 bases. The germline CDR1 and CDR2 sequences are SGHAT and FQNNGV. In DNA, the CDR3 is TGTGCCAGCAGCTTAGCTGGGTTACAAGAGACCCAGTACTTC. Its translation is CASSLAGLQETQYF.

This clonotype was detected only a few times. The chain couples TRBV7-2 to TRBJ1-2; D possibly corresponds to TRBD1 (5 bases). Germline CDR1 reads SGHTA; CDR2 reads FQGNSA. The CDR3 totals 14 residues. V was clipped by 7 bases and J by 8 bases, with 20 bases between them. CDR3: CASNSFLEGQGYTF. DNA for the CDR3: TGTGCCAGCAACAGCTTCTTGGAGGGGCAGGGCTACACCTTC.